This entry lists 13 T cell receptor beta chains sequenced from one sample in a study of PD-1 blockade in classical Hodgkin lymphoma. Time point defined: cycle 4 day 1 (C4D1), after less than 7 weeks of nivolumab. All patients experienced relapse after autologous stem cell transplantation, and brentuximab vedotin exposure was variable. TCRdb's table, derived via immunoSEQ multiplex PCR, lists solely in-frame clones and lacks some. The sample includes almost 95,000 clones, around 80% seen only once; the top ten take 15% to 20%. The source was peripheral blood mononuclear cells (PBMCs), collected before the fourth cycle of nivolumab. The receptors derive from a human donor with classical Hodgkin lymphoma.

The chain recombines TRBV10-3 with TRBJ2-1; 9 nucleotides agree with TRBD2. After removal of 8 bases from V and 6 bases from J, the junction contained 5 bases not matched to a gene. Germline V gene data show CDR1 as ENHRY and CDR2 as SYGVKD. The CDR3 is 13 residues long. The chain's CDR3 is CAIAGGVSNEQFF. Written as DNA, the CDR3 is TGTGCCATCGCGGGGGGGGTATCCAATGAGCAGTTCTTC.

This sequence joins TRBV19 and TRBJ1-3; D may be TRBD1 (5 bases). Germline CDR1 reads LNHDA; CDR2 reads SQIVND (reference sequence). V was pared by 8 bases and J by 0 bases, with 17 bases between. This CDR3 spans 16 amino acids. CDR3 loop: CASCQGRSSSGNTIYF. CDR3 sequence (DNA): TGTGCCAGTTGTCAGGGAAGATCAAGCTCTGGAAACACCATATATTTT.

The CDR3 is CSVEFPQYNEQFF. For the CDR3, the DNA is TGCAGCGTTGAGTTTCCACAGTACAATGAGCAGTTCTTC. The chain couples TRBV29-1 to TRBJ2-1; D not certain. V was pared by 3 bases and J by 4 bases, with 10 bases between. The V gene's germline CDR1 is SQVTM and CDR2 ANQGSEA. The CDR3 is 13 amino acids.

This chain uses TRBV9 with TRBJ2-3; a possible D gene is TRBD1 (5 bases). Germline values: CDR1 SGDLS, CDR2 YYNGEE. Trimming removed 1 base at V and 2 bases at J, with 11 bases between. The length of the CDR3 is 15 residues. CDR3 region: CASSVKGVPTDTQYF. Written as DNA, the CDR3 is TGTGCCAGCAGCGTAAAAGGGGTCCCCACAGATACGCAGTATTTT.

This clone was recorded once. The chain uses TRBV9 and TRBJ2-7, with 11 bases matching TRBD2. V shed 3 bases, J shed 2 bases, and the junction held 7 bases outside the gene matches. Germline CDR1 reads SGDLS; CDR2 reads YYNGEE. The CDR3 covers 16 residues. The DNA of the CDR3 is TGTGCCAGCAGCGCCCTAGGGACTAGCGGAGCCTACGAGCAGTACTTC. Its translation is CASSALGTSGAYEQYF.

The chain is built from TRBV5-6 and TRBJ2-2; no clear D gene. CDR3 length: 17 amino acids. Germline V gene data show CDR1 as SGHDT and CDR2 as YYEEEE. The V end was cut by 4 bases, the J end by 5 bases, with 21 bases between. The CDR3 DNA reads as TGTGCCAGCAGCAAATCTCACATTGCCTATAGGACCGGGGAGCTGTTTTTT. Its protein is CASSKSHIAYRTGELFF.

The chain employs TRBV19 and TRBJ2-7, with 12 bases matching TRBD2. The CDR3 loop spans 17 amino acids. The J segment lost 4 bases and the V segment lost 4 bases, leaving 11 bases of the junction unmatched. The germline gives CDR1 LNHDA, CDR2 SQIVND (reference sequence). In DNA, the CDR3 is TGTGCCAGTAGTAAACTAGCGGGAGGAGCTTTGGGGTACGAGCAGTACTTC. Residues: CASSKLAGGALGYEQYF.

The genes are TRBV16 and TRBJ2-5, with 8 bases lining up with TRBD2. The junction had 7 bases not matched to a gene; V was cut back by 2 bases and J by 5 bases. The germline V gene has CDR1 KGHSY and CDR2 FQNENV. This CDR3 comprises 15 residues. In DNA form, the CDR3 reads TGTGCCAGCAGCCAACTCGGGACTAGAGAGGAGACCCAGTACTTC. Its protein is CASSQLGTREETQYF.

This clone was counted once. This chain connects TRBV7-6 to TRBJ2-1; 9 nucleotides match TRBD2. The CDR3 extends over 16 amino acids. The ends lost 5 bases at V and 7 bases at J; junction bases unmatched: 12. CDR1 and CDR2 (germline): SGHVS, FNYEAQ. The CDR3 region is CASSPVGGRARNEQFF. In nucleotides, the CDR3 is TGTGCCAGCAGCCCAGTTGGCGGGAGGGCGAGGAATGAGCAGTTCTTC.

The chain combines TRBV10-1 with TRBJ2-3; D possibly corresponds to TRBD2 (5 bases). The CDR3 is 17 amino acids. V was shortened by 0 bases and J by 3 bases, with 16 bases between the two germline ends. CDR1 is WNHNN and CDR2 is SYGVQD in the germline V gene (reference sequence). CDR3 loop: CASSESGVQGGTDTQYF. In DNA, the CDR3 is TGCGCCAGCAGTGAGTCCGGGGTTCAAGGAGGTACAGATACGCAGTATTTT.

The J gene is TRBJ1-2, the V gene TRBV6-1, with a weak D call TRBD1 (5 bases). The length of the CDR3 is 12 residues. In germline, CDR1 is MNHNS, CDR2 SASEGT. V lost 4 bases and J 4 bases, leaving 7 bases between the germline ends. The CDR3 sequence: CASSVGGYGYTF. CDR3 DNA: TGTGCCAGCAGTGTGGGGGGCTATGGCTACACCTTC.

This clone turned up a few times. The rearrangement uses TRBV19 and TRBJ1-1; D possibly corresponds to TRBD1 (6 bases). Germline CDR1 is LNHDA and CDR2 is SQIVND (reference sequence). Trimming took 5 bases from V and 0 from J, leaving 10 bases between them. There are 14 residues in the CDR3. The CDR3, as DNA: TGTGCCAGTAGTCTCAGGGGCCTGAACACTGAAGCTTTCTTT. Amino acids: CASSLRGLNTEAFF. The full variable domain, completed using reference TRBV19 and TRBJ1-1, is DGGITQSPKYLFRKEGQNVTLSCEQNLNHDAMYWYRQDPGQGLRLIYYSQIVNDFQKGDIAEGYSVSREKKESFPLTVTSAQKNPTAFYLCASSLRGLNTEAFFGQGTRLTVV.

The CDR3, as DNA: TGTGCCAGCTCGCCTAGGGACAGAATCCAGGGGAATCAGCCCCAGCATTTT. This codes for CASSPRDRIQGNQPQHF. The chain combines TRBV18 with TRBJ1-5; 7 nucleotides align to TRBD1. The germline CDR1 and CDR2 sequences are KGHSH and LQKENI. With V trimmed by 6 bases and J by 4 bases, 15 bases remained unmatched. The length of the CDR3 is 17 residues. The whole variable domain, remainder taken from reference TRBV18 and TRBJ1-5, is NAGVMQNPRHLVRRRGQEARLRCSPMKGHSHVYWYRQLPEEGLKFMVYLQKENIIDESGMPKERFSAEFPKEGPSILRIQQVVRGDSAAYFCASSPRDRIQGNQPQHFGDGTRLSIL.